The 13 T cell receptor beta chains reported below all come from one sample, sequenced in a study of identical twins. TCRdb fed the 5' RACE reads into MiXCR, producing one record per CDR3 protein. The repertoire holds roughly 1.6 million distinct CDR3 sequences, with roughly a third as singletons. The sample consisted of cord blood. All receptors come from a newborn girl in good health.

In this sample, this clonotype turned up a few times. This chain joins TRBV14 and TRBJ2-3; no definite D call. The CDR3 consists of 17 residues. V was clipped by 4 bases and J by 6 bases, with 23 bases between them. Per the germline V gene, CDR1 is SGHDN and CDR2 is FVKESK. The CDR3 DNA is TGTGCCAGCAGCCCATCCCCGGCTAGTGGTCTTGCCGATACGCAGTATTTT. Translated: CASSPSPASGLADTQYF.

This clonotype was observed a handful of times. The gene calls are TRBV21-1 and TRBJ2-3; the table calls TRBD1, which could not be checked here. TRBV21-1 is noted as a pseudogene. The CDR3 has 19 amino acids. In nucleotides, the CDR3 is TGTGCCAGCAGCGGCCCGAGGACAGGGGGCCCCCATACCACAGATACGCAGTATTTT. Amino acid sequence: CASSGPRTGGPHTTDTQYF.

The gene calls are TRBV5-4 and TRBJ2-5; weak D call: TRBD2 (6 bases). CDR1 and CDR2 from the germline V gene are SGHNT and YYREEE (reference sequence). The CDR3 runs to 15 residues. V gave up 0 bases and J gave up 1 base, with 10 bases separating them. The CDR3 here is CASSLETRFQETQYF. CDR3 in DNA: TGTGCCAGCAGCTTGGAGACTAGGTTCCAAGAGACCCAGTACTTC. The full variable domain, in which reference TRBV5-4 and TRBJ2-5 provide the parts outside the CDR3, is ETGVTQSPTHLIKTRGQQVTLRCSSQSGHNTVSWYQQALGQGPQFIFQYYREEENGRGNFPPRFSGLQFPNYSSELNVNALELDDSALYLCASSLETRFQETQYFGPGTRLLVL.

This clonotype was seen a single time. The CDR3 bases are TGCAGTGCTAGAGATCGAAGGAAAGACTCCAAAAACATTCAGTACTTC. Translation: CSARDRRKDSKNIQYF. The chain employs TRBV20-1 and TRBJ2-4; D gene uncertain. Germline CDR1 and CDR2: DFQATT and SNEGSKA (reference sequence). V lost 0 bases and J lost 2, with 14 bases in between. This CDR3 spans 16 amino acids.

The gene calls are TRBV2 and TRBJ2-1; tentatively, D is TRBD1 or TRBD2 (5 bases each). The CDR3 has 16 residues. Deletions cut 4 bases from V and 0 bases from J, with 13 bases between. Germline lookup yields CDR1 SNHLY and CDR2 FYNNEI. CDR3 sequence: CASSGVKGPSYNEQFF. The DNA of the CDR3 is TGTGCCAGCAGTGGGGTTAAGGGACCCTCCTACAATGAGCAGTTCTTC.

The V call is TRBV10-3, the J call TRBJ2-3, with D perhaps assigned TRBD1 or TRBD2 (5 bases each). The V gene lost 8 bases and the J gene lost 4 bases, with 7 bases spanning the gap. Germline assignment: CDR1 ENHRY and CDR2 SYGVKD. There are 11 residues in the CDR3. This CDR3 is CAIEGSDTQYF. In DNA, the CDR3 is TGTGCCATCGAGGGGTCAGATACGCAGTATTTT.

A remark on this clonotype: At one end, the junction sequence differs from germline, possibly due to a read error. The CDR3 coding sequence is TGCATTGCTAGGGATGGCTACACCTTC. It specifies CIARDGYTF. The chain is built from TRBV20-1 and TRBJ1-2; D is uncertain. The length of the CDR3 is 9 residues. Germline V gene data show CDR1 as DFQATT and CDR2 as SNEGSKA (reference sequence).

The chain employs TRBV7-9 and TRBJ2-1, with D uncertain. Germline CDR1 and CDR2: SEHNR and FQNEAQ (reference sequence). V was shortened by 3 bases and J by 10 bases, with 7 bases between the two germline ends. CDR3 length: 11 amino acids. The CDR3 here is CASSFVAEQFF. For the CDR3, the DNA is TGTGCCAGCAGCTTCGTGGCAGAGCAGTTCTTC.

This clonotype was counted a single time. The chain is built from TRBV10-3 and TRBJ1-1, with D possibly being TRBD1 (5 bases). The CDR3 extends over 13 amino acids. In germline, CDR1 is ENHRY, CDR2 SYGVKD. The germline V and J ends were trimmed by 6 bases and 11 bases, with 19 bases remaining between them. The DNA for the CDR3 is TGTGCCATCAGGATGGCCGACCTAGAGGGGGCTTTCTTT. Translation gives CAIRMADLEGAFF.

This chain links TRBV7-2 with TRBJ2-1; 11 positions agree with TRBD2. The length of the CDR3 is 16 residues. The germline V gene encodes CDR1 SGHTA and CDR2 FQGNSA. With 3 bases clipped from V and 6 bases from J, the junction kept 7 bases outside the gene matches. Here the CDR3 reads CASSFRETSGINEQFF. For the CDR3, the DNA is TGTGCCAGCAGCTTCCGCGAGACTAGCGGGATCAATGAGCAGTTCTTC.

CDR3 bases: TGCAGTGCTATGGGACAGGCTCAAAACATTCAGTACTTC. It translates to CSAMGQAQNIQYF. V usage is TRBV20-1 and J usage is TRBJ2-7, with 8 bases identical to TRBD1. The closer fit of TRBJ2-4 to the DNA end suggests the J call may be wrong. Looked up from germline, CDR1 is DFQATT and CDR2 is SNEGSKA (reference sequence). CDR3 length: 13 amino acids.

This clonotype was observed once. The rearrangement links TRBV2 to TRBJ2-2; 8 nucleotides align to TRBD1. The CDR3 is 15 residues long. The J segment lost 1 base and the V segment lost 9 bases, leaving 7 bases of the junction unmatched. Germline V gene sequence: CDR1 SNHLY, CDR2 FYNNEI. The chain's CDR3 is CASLGTGKNTGELFF. The CDR3 nucleotides read TGTGCCAGTCTAGGGACAGGCAAGAACACCGGGGAGCTGTTTTTT.

This chain connects TRBV10-3 to TRBJ2-7; a possible D gene is TRBD1 (5 bases). The CDR3 runs 15 residues. Trimming took 4 bases from V and 7 from J, leaving 20 bases between them. The germline V gene has CDR1 ENHRY and CDR2 SYGVKD. The CDR3 bases are TGTGCCATCAGTGGGGGCAGGGATGGCTACAATGAGCAGTACTTC. It codes for CAISGGRDGYNEQYF.